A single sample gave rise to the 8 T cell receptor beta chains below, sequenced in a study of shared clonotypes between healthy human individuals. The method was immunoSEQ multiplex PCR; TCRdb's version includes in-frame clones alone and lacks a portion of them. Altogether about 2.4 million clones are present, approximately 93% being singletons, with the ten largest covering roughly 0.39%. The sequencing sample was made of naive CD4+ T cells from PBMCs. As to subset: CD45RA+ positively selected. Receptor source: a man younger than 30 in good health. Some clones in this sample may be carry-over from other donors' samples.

The CDR3 region is CASSSFAVNTGELFF. The CDR3 DNA sequence: TGTGCCAGCTCATCATTTGCGGTGAACACCGGGGAGCTGTTTTTT. The V gene is TRBV18, the J gene TRBJ2-2; no definite D call. The CDR3 is 15 residues long. CDR1 is KGHSH and CDR2 is LQKENI in the germline V gene. V lost 5 bases, J lost 1 base, and 11 bases lay in between.

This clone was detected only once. This chain's CDR3 is CASSYSSVADEKLFF. DNA of the CDR3: TGTGCCAGCAGTTACTCCTCGGTCGCAGATGAAAAACTGTTTTTT. The V call is TRBV6-5, the J call TRBJ1-4; D is undetermined. The CDR3 loop spans 15 amino acids. Per germline, CDR1 MNHEY and CDR2 SVGAGI. V lost 0 bases and J 6 bases, leaving 11 bases between the germline ends.

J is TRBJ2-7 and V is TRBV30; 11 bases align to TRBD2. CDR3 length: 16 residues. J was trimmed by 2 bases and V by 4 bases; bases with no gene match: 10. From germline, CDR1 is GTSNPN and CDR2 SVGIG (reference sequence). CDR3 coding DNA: TGTGCCTGGACCCTAGGGGGACTAGCGGTCACCTACGAGCAGTACTTC. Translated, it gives CAWTLGGLAVTYEQYF.

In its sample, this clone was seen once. The CDR3 DNA follows: TGTGCCTGGATTTTGACAGGGGTGACTACTGAAGCTTTCTTT. Protein sequence: CAWILTGVTTEAFF. The rearrangement uses TRBV30 and TRBJ1-1; 8 bases line up with TRBD1. CDR1 and CDR2 (germline): GTSNPN, SVGIG (reference sequence). Germline trimming cut 4 bases from V and 5 bases from J; bases unmatched to any gene: 9. This CDR3 contains 14 residues.

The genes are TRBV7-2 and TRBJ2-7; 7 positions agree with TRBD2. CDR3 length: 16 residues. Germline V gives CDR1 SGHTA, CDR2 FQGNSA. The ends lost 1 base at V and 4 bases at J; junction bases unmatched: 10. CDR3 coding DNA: TGTGCCAGCAGCTTAGATCTAGCGGCCCGGCCGTACGAGCAGTACTTC. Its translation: CASSLDLAARPYEQYF.

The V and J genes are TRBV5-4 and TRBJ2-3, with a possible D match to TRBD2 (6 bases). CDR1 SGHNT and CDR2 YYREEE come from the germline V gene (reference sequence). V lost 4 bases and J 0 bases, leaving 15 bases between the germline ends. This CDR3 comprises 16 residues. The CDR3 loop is CASSPGTRTSTDTQYF. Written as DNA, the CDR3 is TGTGCCAGCAGCCCTGGGACTCGGACTAGCACAGATACGCAGTATTTT. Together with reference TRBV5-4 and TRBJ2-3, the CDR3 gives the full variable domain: ETGVTQSPTHLIKTRGQQVTLRCSSQSGHNTVSWYQQALGQGPQFIFQYYREEENGRGNFPPRFSGLQFPNYSSELNVNALELDDSALYLCASSPGTRTSTDTQYFGPGTRLTVL.

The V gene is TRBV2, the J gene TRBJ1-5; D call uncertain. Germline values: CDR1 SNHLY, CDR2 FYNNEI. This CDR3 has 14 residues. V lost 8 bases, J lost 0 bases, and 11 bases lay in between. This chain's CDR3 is CASRELYSNQPQHF. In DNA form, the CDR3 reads TGTGCCAGCCGGGAATTGTATAGCAATCAGCCCCAGCATTTT.

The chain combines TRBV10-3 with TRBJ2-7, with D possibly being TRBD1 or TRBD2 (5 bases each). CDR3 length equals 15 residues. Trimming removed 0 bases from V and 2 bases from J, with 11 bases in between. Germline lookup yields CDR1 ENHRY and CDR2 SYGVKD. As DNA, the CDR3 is TGTGCCATCAGTGAGTCTCAGGGAGCAACCTACGAGCAGTACTTC. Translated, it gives CAISESQGATYEQYF.